This T cell receptor beta chain was profiled in a study of cytomegalovirus exposure and HLA in healthy donors. This clone showed up just a few times. Primers for the PCR totalled 60 Vbeta and 13 Jbeta. The protocol was immunoSEQ multiplex PCR, while the TCRdb copy is restricted to in-frame clones and leaves out a portion. The table lists 120,000 or so clones, more than 15% of them singletons. The V and J ends lost 5 bases and 3 bases, in that order; junction bases with no gene match: 20. This CDR3 is 20 amino acids long. The V gene's germline CDR1 is SGHRS and CDR2 YFSETQ. The sequence was obtained from a female donor in good health and CMV-seropositive. The chain combines TRBV5-1 with TRBJ1-2, with 12 bases aligning to TRBD1. Sequencing was carried out using PBMCs. CDR3 sequence reads: CASSPSARDRGLTPDYGYTF. As DNA, the CDR3 is TGCGCCAGCAGTCCTTCAGCCCGGGACAGGGGGCTTACACCCGACTATGGCTACACCTTC.